This entry lists 26 T cell receptor beta chains sequenced from one sample in a study of OX40 agonist ivuxolimab in advanced cancers. Libraries were prepared by immunoSEQ multiplex PCR; TCRdb keeps only in-frame clonotypes and omits some of them. The sample includes more than 50,000 clones, about 90% seen only once; the top ten take 0.3% to 0.35%. The material sequenced was CD4+ or CD8+ T cells sorted from blood, taken in a trial of the OX40 agonist ivuxolimab. These TCRs come from an adult with an advanced solid tumor such as melanoma, head and neck, liver or kidney cancer.

The genes are TRBV11-2 and TRBJ2-2, with 8 bases lining up with TRBD2. The V segment lost 9 bases and the J segment 6 bases; nucleotides outside the gene matches: 9. The CDR3 covers 14 residues. Germline V lookup: CDR1 SGHAT, CDR2 FQNNGV. The CDR3 here is CASRRRGAPGELFF. For the CDR3, the DNA is TGTGCCAGTAGGCGGCGGGGGGCCCCCGGGGAGCTGTTTTTT.

The table lists this clone with a few counts. The chain uses TRBV6-6 and TRBJ2-7, with 10 bases identical to TRBD2. The CDR3 loop spans 14 amino acids. V shed 5 bases, J shed 3 bases, and the junction held 4 bases outside the gene matches. CDR1 is MNHNY and CDR2 is SVGAGI in the germline V gene (reference sequence). CDR3 amino acids: CASSLSSGGYEQYF. The CDR3, as DNA: TGTGCCAGCAGTCTCTCTAGCGGGGGCTACGAGCAGTACTTC.

The chain is built from TRBV29-1 and TRBJ2-7; TRBD2 is a possible D gene (6 bases). The CDR3 length is 15 residues. Trimming cost V 4 bases and J 4 bases, with 20 bases left between them. The germline gives CDR1 SQVTM, CDR2 ANQGSEA. CDR3 nucleotide sequence: TGCAGCGTTGTGGGTGTGGGGGGATACGGGTACGAGCAGTACTTC. It is translated as CSVVGVGGYGYEQYF.

The rearrangement uses TRBV2 and TRBJ1-5; possibly TRBD1 for D (6 bases). V lost 7 bases and J lost 0, with 19 bases in between. The germline V gene has CDR1 SNHLY and CDR2 FYNNEI. The CDR3 length is 17 residues. The CDR3 reads CASTGQLKQNSNQPQHF. The CDR3 DNA follows: TGTGCCAGCACCGGACAGCTCAAGCAAAATAGCAATCAGCCCCAGCATTTT. Full variable domain (missing parts from reference TRBV2 and TRBJ1-5): EPEVTQTPSHQVTQMGQEVILRCVPISNHLYFYWYRQILGQKVEFLVSFYNNEISEKSEIFDDQFSVERPDGSNFTLKIRSTKLEDSAMYFCASTGQLKQNSNQPQHFGDGTRLSIL.

The chain joins TRBV4-1 to TRBJ2-1; tentative D call: TRBD2 (6 bases). Germline V gene sequence: CDR1 MGHRA, CDR2 YSYEKL. V lost 4 bases, J lost 5 bases, and 24 bases lay in between. This CDR3 is 18 amino acids long. This CDR3 is CASSLTQPDERVNNEQFF. The CDR3 DNA is TGCGCCAGCAGCCTCACTCAACCGGACGAGCGGGTCAACAATGAGCAGTTCTTC.

This clone has a single count. CDR3 coding DNA: TGTGCCAGCAGTGGGGAAAAAGGGAATCAGCCCCAGCATTTT. Its protein product is CASSGEKGNQPQHF. This chain uses TRBV2 with TRBJ1-5; D is uncertain. CDR3 length equals 14 residues. V was trimmed by 4 bases and J by 4 bases, leaving 11 bases between them. Germline CDR1 is SNHLY and CDR2 is FYNNEI.

This clone was observed a single time. The chain links TRBV5-1 to TRBJ1-2, with 9 bases matching TRBD1. Germline-derived CDR1 and CDR2 are SGHRS and YFSETQ. This CDR3 is 15 amino acids long. J was trimmed by 2 bases and V by 5 bases; bases with no gene match: 7. The CDR3 spells CASSLDGTGNYGYTF. DNA of the CDR3: TGCGCCAGCAGTCTGGACGGGACAGGGAACTATGGCTACACCTTC.

The chain recombines TRBV7-3 with TRBJ1-5; no firm D call. The CDR3 is 16 amino acids. Germline V CDR1 and CDR2: SGHTA, FQGTGA. Trimming took 6 bases from V and 2 from J, leaving 17 bases between them. The DNA for the CDR3 is TGTGCCAGCAGGTCTGAGGATGGGGTTGGCAATCAGCCCCAGCATTTT. Translated: CASRSEDGVGNQPQHF.

The V gene is TRBV5-6, the J gene TRBJ2-3; tentatively, D is TRBD1 (6 bases). There are 14 residues in the CDR3. Deletions cut 1 base from V and 5 bases from J, with 11 bases between. Germline-derived CDR1 and CDR2 are SGHDT and YYEEEE. This CDR3 is CASSLTGIKDTQYF. The DNA for the CDR3 is TGTGCCAGCAGCTTGACAGGGATCAAAGATACGCAGTATTTT.

The V gene is TRBV6-4, the J gene TRBJ2-2; no clear D. This CDR3 has 12 residues. The germline V gene encodes CDR1 MRHNA and CDR2 SNTAGT. The ends were cut back, 0 bases at V and 7 bases at J, with 3 bases in the middle. The CDR3 nucleotides read TGTGCCAGCAGTGACTCCGGCGGGGAGCTGTTTTTT. Residues: CASSDSGGELFF.

The table lists this clone with a count of one. The rearrangement links TRBV18 to TRBJ2-5; D may be TRBD1 (5 bases). V shed 4 bases and J shed 3 bases, with 12 bases lying between them. In germline, CDR1 is KGHSH, CDR2 LQKENI. CDR3 size: 14 residues. The CDR3 spells CASSRGHGKETQYF. CDR3 bases: TGTGCCAGCTCACGTGGACACGGAAAAGAGACCCAGTACTTC.

This clone has a single count. The gene calls are TRBV7-3 and TRBJ1-1, with a tentative D call TRBD1 (5 bases). This CDR3 comprises 15 residues. V lost 2 bases, J lost 5 bases, and 15 bases lay in between. Germline values: CDR1 SGHTA, CDR2 FQGTGA. The CDR3 region is CASSLGVRGWTEAFF. The CDR3 DNA reads as TGTGCCAGCAGCTTAGGGGTACGGGGGTGGACTGAAGCTTTCTTT.

The chain uses TRBV5-1 and TRBJ1-1, with TRBD1 matching 9 bases. Germline V lookup: CDR1 SGHRS, CDR2 YFSETQ. Trimming cost V 3 bases and J 5 bases; bases outside gene matches: 11. This CDR3 has 16 residues. CDR3 nucleotides: TGCGCCAGCAGCTCCGGGACAGGGCCCGAGGGGACTGAAGCTTTCTTT. It codes for CASSSGTGPEGTEAFF.

This chain uses TRBV11-2 with TRBJ2-1, with D tentatively TRBD2 (5 bases). In germline, CDR1 is SGHAT, CDR2 FQNNGV. This CDR3 is 15 amino acids long. The V and J ends lost 4 bases and 4 bases respectively, with 14 bases between them. CDR3 protein: CASSSTSDLYNEQFF. CDR3 in DNA: TGTGCCAGCAGCTCCACTTCGGACTTATACAATGAGCAGTTCTTC.

The CDR3 here is CASSLRQGQGGNTEAFF. The CDR3 region has the DNA TGTGCCAGCAGCCTAAGACAGGGGCAAGGGGGGAACACTGAAGCTTTCTTT. The chain recombines TRBV7-2 with TRBJ1-1; 8 bases match TRBD1. Germline V gene data show CDR1 as SGHTA and CDR2 as FQGNSA. The V and J ends lost 5 bases and 1 base, in that order; junction bases with no gene match: 12. The CDR3 loop spans 17 amino acids.

This chain connects TRBV6-1 to TRBJ2-7; D is ambiguous. V shed 6 bases and J shed 3 bases, with 3 bases lying between them. The CDR3 totals 10 residues. Germline assignment: CDR1 MNHNS and CDR2 SASEGT. The CDR3 region is CASRDYEQYF. DNA of the CDR3: TGTGCCAGCAGGGACTACGAGCAGTACTTC.

The chain couples TRBV7-9 to TRBJ1-6; D is possibly TRBD1 (5 bases). CDR3 length: 16 amino acids. With 1 base removed from V and 7 bases from J, the gap between germline ends came to 14 bases. Germline assignment: CDR1 SEHNR and CDR2 FQNEAQ (reference sequence). CDR3 sequence reads: CASSLGGGRVNSPLHF. CDR3 nucleotides: TGTGCCAGCAGCTTAGGGGGGGGAAGGGTAAATTCACCCCTCCACTTT.

This clone has just one count. The chain uses TRBV4-1 and TRBJ1-5, with D uncertain. Germline loops: CDR1 MGHRA, CDR2 YSYEKL. CDR3 size: 14 residues. V lost 6 bases to trimming and J lost 0 bases, with 9 bases between them. In nucleotides, the CDR3 is TGCGCCAGCAGTTCACCAGGTAGCAATCAGCCCCAGCATTTT. The encoded protein is CASSSPGSNQPQHF.

The chain has TRBV7-2 and TRBJ2-3; D may be TRBD2 (7 bases). This CDR3 is 15 amino acids long. Per germline, CDR1 SGHTA and CDR2 FQGNSA. Trimming took 3 bases from V and 3 from J, leaving 13 bases between them. The CDR3 DNA reads as TGTGCCAGCAGCTTGGGGGGGGCTAGGACAGATACGCAGTATTTT. Translation gives CASSLGGARTDTQYF.

CDR3 bases: TGTGCCAGTAGTACCGGAAGTCTTCAGGGGTTGGGTGGCTACACCTTC. Encoded protein: CASSTGSLQGLGGYTF. This chain links TRBV19 with TRBJ1-2; D might be TRBD1 (6 bases). Trimming stripped 4 bases from V and 7 bases from J, with 22 bases between. This CDR3 contains 16 residues. CDR1 and CDR2 from the germline V gene are LNHDA and SQIVND (reference sequence).

This clone has only a few counts. This sequence joins TRBV25-1 and TRBJ2-7; 8 bases are shared with TRBD1. Germline CDR1 MGHDK, CDR2 SYGVNS. CDR3 length: 14 amino acids. V was pared by 5 bases and J by 4 bases, with 7 bases of the junction left unmatched. The CDR3 nucleotides read TGTGCCAGCAGTTACACAGGGGGTTCTTACGAGCAGTACTTC. Protein product: CASSYTGGSYEQYF.

This chain uses TRBV29-1 with TRBJ1-2, with 7 bases lining up with TRBD1. CDR3 length: 13 amino acids. Germline lookup yields CDR1 SQVTM and CDR2 ANQGSEA. The V gene end was trimmed by 7 bases and the J gene end by 2 bases; junction bases not matched to a gene: 7. The CDR3 DNA follows: TGCAGCGCTGGTCAGGGGGAAAACTATGGCTACACCTTC. It specifies CSAGQGENYGYTF.

The V call is TRBV20-1, the J call TRBJ2-5; TRBD2 matches 7 bases. Germline lookup yields CDR1 DFQATT and CDR2 SNEGSKA (reference sequence). Losses at the gene ends were 7 bases for V and 5 bases for J; bases not matched to a gene: 1. CDR3 length: 10 amino acids. The CDR3 sequence is CSGLAETQYF. The CDR3 nucleotides are TGCAGTGGACTAGCCGAGACCCAGTACTTC.

This chain links TRBV7-2 with TRBJ1-4; tentative D call: TRBD1 (5 bases). Germline CDR1 and CDR2: SGHTA and FQGNSA. This CDR3 has 14 amino acids. V dropped 5 bases and J dropped 5 bases, with 12 bases sitting between them. The DNA for the CDR3 is TGTGCCAGCAGCCCTGACAGCGGCAATGAAAAACTGTTTTTT. Amino acids: CASSPDSGNEKLFF.

This chain uses TRBV5-1 with TRBJ2-5; D is perhaps TRBD1 or TRBD2 (5 bases each). CDR1 and CDR2 (germline): SGHRS, YFSETQ. The CDR3 runs to 15 residues. Trimming removed 8 bases from V and 5 bases from J, with 22 bases in between. The CDR3 DNA follows: TGCGCCAGTAGTGGGGACGGGGCCGTGGTGGAGACCCAGTACTTC. Its protein product is CASSGDGAVVETQYF.

The gene calls are TRBV30 and TRBJ1-5; D not certain. The CDR3 is 13 amino acids. Trimming shortened V by 2 bases and J by 4 bases, and 9 bases separated the two germline ends. Germline V lookup: CDR1 GTSNPN, CDR2 SVGIG (reference sequence). CDR3 in amino acids: CAWSYLGNQPQHF. CDR3 nucleotides: TGTGCCTGGAGTTACTTGGGAAATCAGCCCCAGCATTTT.